Reported below is one T cell receptor (beta chain). Sequencing of TCR beta was carried out in blood CD8+ and CD4+ T cells. Random hexamers primed reverse transcription of roughly 0.5 to 1 ug RNA. One entry per CDR3 protein, called by TCRdb with MiXCR from the immunoSEQ multiplex PCR reads. Of about 210,000 distinct CDR3 sequences listed, about 95% are singletons. CDR1 SQVTM and CDR2 ANQGSEA come from the germline V gene. This CDR3 has 13 residues. V was clipped by 5 bases and J by 5 bases, with 15 bases between them. This sample was taken from a study of CD8 T cells in Susac syndrome. As for the study in general: Active disease was present in more than five of the sequenced Susac syndrome patients, and remission in fewer than 10.

The TCR sequence derives from a human donor with Susac syndrome. Input material: CD4+ T cells from PBMCs. The chain links TRBV29-1 to TRBJ2-5; D is possibly TRBD1 (5 bases). The CDR3 DNA sequence: TGCAGCGTTACGTCGGACATATGGGAGACCCAGTACTTC. Translated, it gives CSVTSDIWETQYF.